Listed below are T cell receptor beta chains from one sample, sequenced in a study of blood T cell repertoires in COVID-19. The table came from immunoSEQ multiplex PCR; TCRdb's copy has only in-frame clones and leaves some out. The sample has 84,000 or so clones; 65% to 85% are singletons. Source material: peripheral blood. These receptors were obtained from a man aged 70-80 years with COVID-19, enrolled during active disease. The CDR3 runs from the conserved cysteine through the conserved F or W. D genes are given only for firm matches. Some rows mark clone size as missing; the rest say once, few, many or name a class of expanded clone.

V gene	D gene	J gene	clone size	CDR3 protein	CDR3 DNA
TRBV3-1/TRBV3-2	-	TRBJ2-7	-	CASSHHRASYEQYF	TGTGCCAGCAGCCATCACAGGGCCTCCTACGAGCAGTACTTC
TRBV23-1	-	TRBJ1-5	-	CASSQCAERNQPQHF	TGCGCCAGCAGTCAATGTGCAGAGAGGAATCAGCCCCAGCATTTT
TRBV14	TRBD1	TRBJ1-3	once	CASRTGGSGNTIYF	TGTGCCAGCAGAACAGGGGGCTCTGGAAACACCATATATTTT
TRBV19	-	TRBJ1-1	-	CASGGAEAFF	TGTGCCAGTGGGGGCGCTGAAGCTTTCTTT
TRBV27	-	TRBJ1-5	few	CASRRTGLGQPQHF	TGTGCCAGCAGGCGAACAGGGTTAGGGCAGCCCCAGCATTTT
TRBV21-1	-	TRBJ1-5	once	CASSKFSVPKYSNQPQHF	TGTGCCAGCAGCAAATTTTCAGTCCCAAAGTATAGCAATCAGCCCCAGCATTTT
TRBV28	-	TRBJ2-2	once	CASRNRDSNTGELFF	TGTGCCAGCAGAAACCGGGATTCGAACACCGGGGAGCTGTTTTTT
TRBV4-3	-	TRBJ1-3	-	CASSQDRGSGNTIYF	TGCGCCAGCAGCCAAGATAGAGGCTCTGGAAACACCATATATTTT
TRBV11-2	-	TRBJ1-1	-	CASSSVSLPNTEAFF	TGTGCCAGCAGCTCTGTGTCTCTCCCGAACACTGAAGCTTTCTTT
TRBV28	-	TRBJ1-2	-	CASHDMKLGYTF	TGTGCCAGCCATGACATGAAACTTGGCTACACCTTC
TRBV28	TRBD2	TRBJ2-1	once	CASTRLAGEFMNEQFF	TGTGCCAGCACCAGACTAGCGGGAGAATTTATGAATGAGCAGTTCTTC
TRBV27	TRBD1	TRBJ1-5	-	CASSPRGDRVTNQPQHF	TGTGCCAGCAGTCCCCGGGGGGACAGGGTGACCAATCAGCCCCAGCATTTT
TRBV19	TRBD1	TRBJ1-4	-	CATSTQGAVEKLFF	TGTGCCACCTCGACCCAGGGGGCAGTGGAAAAACTGTTTTTT
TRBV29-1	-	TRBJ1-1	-	CSADRSDTEAFF	TGCAGCGCCGACAGGTCGGACACTGAAGCTTTCTTT
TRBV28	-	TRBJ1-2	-	CASRSQGRFNYGYTF	TGTGCCAGCAGGTCACAGGGCCGGTTTAACTATGGCTACACCTTC
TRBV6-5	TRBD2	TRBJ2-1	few	CASIGLAESGEQFF	TGTGCCAGCATTGGACTAGCGGAGAGCGGTGAGCAGTTCTTC
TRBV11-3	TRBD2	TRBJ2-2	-	CASSLDKAGGHTGELFF	TGTGCCAGCAGCTTAGATAAGGCGGGAGGCCACACCGGGGAGCTGTTTTTT
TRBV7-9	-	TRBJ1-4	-	CASSLAGGREKLFF	TGTGCCAGCAGCTTAGCAGGGGGTCGTGAAAAACTGTTTTTT
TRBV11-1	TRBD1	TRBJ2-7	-	CASSLAPGQGYEQYF	TGTGCCAGCAGCTTAGCGCCGGGACAGGGATACGAGCAGTACTTC
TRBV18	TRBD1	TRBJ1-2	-	CASSPQTGSENGYTF	TGTGCCAGCTCACCCCAGACAGGGTCAGAGAATGGCTACACCTTC
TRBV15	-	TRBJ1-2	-	CATSRDPVFNYGYTF	TGTGCCACCAGCAGAGATCCTGTTTTTAACTATGGCTACACCTTC
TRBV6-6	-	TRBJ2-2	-	CASSDQMPGTGELFF	TGTGCCAGCAGTGACCAAATGCCAGGAACGGGGGAGCTGTTTTTT
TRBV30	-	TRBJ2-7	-	CAWTVDSRYEQYF	TGTGCCTGGACAGTGGACAGCCGCTACGAGCAGTACTTC
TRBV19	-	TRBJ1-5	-	CASSSGNKGNQPQHF	TGTGCCAGTAGCTCGGGAAACAAAGGGAATCAGCCCCAGCATTTT